Detailed here is one T cell receptor beta chain. TCR beta CDR3 regions were amplified from RNA. The TCR CDR3 first-round RT-PCR relied on the HTBI primer set. TCRdb redid the calling of the multiplex PCR reads with MiXCR, one entry per CDR3 protein. The repertoire has roughly 630,000 distinct CDR3 sequences, more than 15% of them found once; the top ten carry about 7%. The sample belongs to a study of T cells in Graves' hyperthyroidism and ophthalmopathy. The sequence was obtained from a woman under 40 with Graves' hyperthyroidism. Sample: blood.

CDR3 in DNA: TGTGCCAGCAGCTTGCGAAATAGCTTGGAGACCCAGTACTTC. It translates to CASSLRNSLETQYF. The chain joins TRBV5-5 to TRBJ2-5, with no clear D. The CDR3 runs to 14 residues. V lost 1 base, J lost 5 bases, and 12 bases lay in between. Germline V CDR1 and CDR2: SGHKS, YYEKEE (reference sequence).